The rows below give T cell receptor beta chains drawn from one sample of a study of OX40 agonist ivuxolimab in advanced cancers. Method: immunoSEQ multiplex PCR; TCRdb's copy keeps in-frame clones and lacks some. The table records 75,000 to 100,000 clones, more than 70% of them present only once. This specimen was CD4+ or CD8+ T cells sorted from blood, taken in a trial of the OX40 agonist ivuxolimab. The receptors were sampled from an adult with an advanced solid tumor such as melanoma, head and neck, liver or kidney cancer. The conserved cysteine and the conserved F or W are not part of the CDR3 here. Rows may omit the clone size; those that give it use once, few, many or a size class.

ASSWRGGDRMKNIQY,TRBV5-8,-
ASSEATSSFTEAF,TRBV6-1,-
ASSVVGLETEAF,TRBV9,-
ASSLSRDSEQF,TRBV9,once
ASSVGQAGVKNIQY,TRBV9,-
ASSAGTSGQETQY,TRBV9,-
ASSPLRSYNSPLH,TRBV7-8,-
ASRNTGEDGYT,TRBV27,-
ASSLSPDYGYT,TRBV5-1,-
ASSQVARANYGYT,TRBV4-1,-
ASQGLAVNEQF,TRBV7-9,-
ASSGRGTGELF,TRBV5-1,-
ASYKGGGTGVEKLF,TRBV19,-
ASCDFLRGETQY,TRBV2,-
ASSFQGAPGYEQY,TRBV6-6,once
ASSSYQPQH,TRBV7-3,-
ASSFKGDNQPQH,TRBV11-3,-
ASPTGRPGELF,TRBV5-3,-
AVSTGTYEQY,TRBV10-3,-
ASSSAGLPREPQH,TRBV7-2,-
SAPLWPQY,TRBV20-1,-
ASSAGWGRETQY,TRBV2,-
ASREGSPGSSYNEQF,TRBV7-8,-
ASSTPLRGPKF,TRBV28,few
ASSFQGLGRNTEAF,TRBV28,once
ASSGSRLAGRKNEQF,TRBV10-2,-
ASSYLGIGLGEETQY,TRBV28,once
ASSLRSGNTEAF,TRBV7-3,-
ANPRGTSGQETQY,TRBV23-1,-
ASSREGQGRNEQF,TRBV5-4,-
ASSFRNSPLH,TRBV27,-
ASRFSGGVRTGELF,TRBV6-6,-
ASTVGRTSYGYT,TRBV28,-
AIKRETQY,TRBV28,-
ASSLIWTGGPSLYGYT,TRBV5-1,-
ASRGTDTQY,TRBV14,-
ASSPTRAGDTEAF,TRBV18,-
ASSTGTGELF,TRBV6-6,-
ASSLGGVTGNTIY,TRBV7-6,-
ASRWTGGGNEQF,TRBV6-1,-
ASNQGNSNQPQH,TRBV6-1,-
ASSVGPSAQF,TRBV2,-